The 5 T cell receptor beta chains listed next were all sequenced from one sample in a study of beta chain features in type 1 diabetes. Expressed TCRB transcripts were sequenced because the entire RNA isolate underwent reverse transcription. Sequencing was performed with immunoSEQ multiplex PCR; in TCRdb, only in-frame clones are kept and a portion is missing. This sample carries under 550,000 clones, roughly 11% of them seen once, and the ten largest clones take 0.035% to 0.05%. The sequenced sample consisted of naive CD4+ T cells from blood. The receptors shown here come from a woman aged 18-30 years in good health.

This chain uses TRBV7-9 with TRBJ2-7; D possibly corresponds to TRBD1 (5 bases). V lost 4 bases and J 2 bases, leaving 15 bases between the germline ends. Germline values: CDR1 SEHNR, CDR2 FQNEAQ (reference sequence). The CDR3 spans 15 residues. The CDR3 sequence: CASSSVRQKAYEQYF. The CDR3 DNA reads TGTGCCAGCAGCTCGGTGAGACAGAAGGCCTACGAGCAGTACTTC.

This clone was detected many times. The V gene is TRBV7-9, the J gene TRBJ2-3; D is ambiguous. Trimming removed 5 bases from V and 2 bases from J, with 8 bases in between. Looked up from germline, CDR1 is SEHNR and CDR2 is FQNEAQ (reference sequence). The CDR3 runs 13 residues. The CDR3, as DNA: TGTGCCAGCAGCCCGTACGTCACAGATACGCAGTATTTT. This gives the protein CASSPYVTDTQYF. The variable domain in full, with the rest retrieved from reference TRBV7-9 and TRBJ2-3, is DTGVSQNPRHKITKRGQNVTFRCDPISEHNRLYWYRQTLGQGPEFLTYFQNEAQLEKSRLLSDRFSAERPKGSFSTLEIQRTEQGDSAMYLCASSPYVTDTQYFGPGTRLTVL.

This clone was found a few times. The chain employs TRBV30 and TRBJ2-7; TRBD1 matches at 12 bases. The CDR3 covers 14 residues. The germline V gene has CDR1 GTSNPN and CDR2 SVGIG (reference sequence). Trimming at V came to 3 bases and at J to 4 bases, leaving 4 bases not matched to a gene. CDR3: CAWSGTGGRYEQYF. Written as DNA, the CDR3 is TGTGCCTGGAGCGGGACAGGGGGCAGATACGAGCAGTACTTC.

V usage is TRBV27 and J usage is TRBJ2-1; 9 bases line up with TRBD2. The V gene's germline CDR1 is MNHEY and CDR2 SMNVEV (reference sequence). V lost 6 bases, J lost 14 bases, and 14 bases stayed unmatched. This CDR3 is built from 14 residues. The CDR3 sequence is CASRGSGGIRGKFF. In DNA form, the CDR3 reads TGTGCCAGCAGAGGGAGCGGGGGGATACGAGGGAAGTTCTTC.

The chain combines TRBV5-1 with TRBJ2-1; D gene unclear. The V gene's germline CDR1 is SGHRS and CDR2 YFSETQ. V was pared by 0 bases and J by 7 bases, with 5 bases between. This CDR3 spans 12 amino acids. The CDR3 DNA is TGCGCCAGCAGCTTGGCCTCTAATGAGCAGTTCTTC. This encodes CASSLASNEQFF.